This T cell receptor beta chain was documented in a study of blood T cell repertoires in COVID-19. Clones were sequenced by immunoSEQ multiplex PCR, and TCRdb holds only the in-frame ones, with some missing. Of 250,000 to 300,000 clones listed, about nine tenths were seen once; the top ten hold around 2%. The V gene's germline CDR1 is SGHVS and CDR2 FNYEAQ. This CDR3 is 14 amino acids long. V shed 7 bases and J 6 bases; nucleotides not matched to a gene: 6. This clone is a singleton in its sample. J is TRBJ2-1 and V is TRBV7-6, with 10 bases matching TRBD1. The sample comprised peripheral blood. The TCR sequence derives from a man aged 50 to 59 with acute or convalescent COVID-19. CDR3: CASKNRDRGNEQFF. CDR3 in DNA: TGTGCCAGCAAGAACCGGGACAGGGGCAATGAGCAGTTCTTC.